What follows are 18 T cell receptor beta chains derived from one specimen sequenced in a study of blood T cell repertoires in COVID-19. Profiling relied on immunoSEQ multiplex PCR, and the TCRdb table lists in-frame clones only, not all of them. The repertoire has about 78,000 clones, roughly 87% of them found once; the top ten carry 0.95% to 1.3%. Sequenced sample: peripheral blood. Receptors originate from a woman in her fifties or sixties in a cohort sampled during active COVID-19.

CDR3 region: CASSQVTGVGNTIYF. Written as DNA, the CDR3 is TGTGCCAGCAGCCAGGTGACAGGGGTCGGAAACACCATATATTTT. The V and J genes are TRBV3-1 (or the pseudogene TRBV3-2) and TRBJ1-3, with 8 bases identical to TRBD1. This CDR3 spans 15 amino acids. Germline CDR1 LGHDT, CDR2 YNNKEL (reference sequence). After removal of 3 bases from V and 4 bases from J, the junction contained 5 bases not matched to a gene.

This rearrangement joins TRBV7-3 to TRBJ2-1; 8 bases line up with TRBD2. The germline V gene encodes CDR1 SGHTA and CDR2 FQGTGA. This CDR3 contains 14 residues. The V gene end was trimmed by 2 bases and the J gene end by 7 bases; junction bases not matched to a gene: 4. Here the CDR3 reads CASSLLAGLNEQFF. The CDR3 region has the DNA TGTGCCAGCAGCTTACTAGCGGGCTTGAATGAGCAGTTCTTC.

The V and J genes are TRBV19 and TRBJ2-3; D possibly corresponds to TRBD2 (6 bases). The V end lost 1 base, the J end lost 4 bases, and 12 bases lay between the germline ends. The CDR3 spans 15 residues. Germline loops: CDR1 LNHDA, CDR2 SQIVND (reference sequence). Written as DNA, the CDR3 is TGTGCCAGTAGTATAGGGGGAGGAGTGGCAGATACGCAGTATTTT. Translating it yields CASSIGGGVADTQYF.

The CDR3 DNA reads as TGTGCCAGCAGTTTCCCTCGGACAGGGAGTGGGACCCAGTACTTC. The encoded protein is CASSFPRTGSGTQYF. The V gene is TRBV28, the J gene TRBJ2-5; TRBD1 agrees at 8 bases. CDR1 and CDR2 (germline): MDHEN, SYDVKM. The ends lost 3 bases at V and 7 bases at J; junction bases unmatched: 10. CDR3 size: 15 residues.

The CDR3 reads CASSLDRSSGNTIYF. CDR3 in DNA: TGCGCCAGCAGCTTGGATAGGAGCTCTGGAAACACCATATATTTT. The V and J genes are TRBV5-1 and TRBJ1-3, with D unresolved. Trimming pared 0 bases from V and 0 bases from J, leaving 7 bases between. The CDR3 spans 15 residues. Germline V lookup: CDR1 SGHRS, CDR2 YFSETQ.

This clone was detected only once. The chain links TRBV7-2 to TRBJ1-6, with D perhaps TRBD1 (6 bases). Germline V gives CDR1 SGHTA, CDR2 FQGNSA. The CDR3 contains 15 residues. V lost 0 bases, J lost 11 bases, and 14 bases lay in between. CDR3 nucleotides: TGTGCCAGCAGCTTAGCGCTACAGGGCATTCCACCCCTCCACTTT. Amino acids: CASSLALQGIPPLHF.

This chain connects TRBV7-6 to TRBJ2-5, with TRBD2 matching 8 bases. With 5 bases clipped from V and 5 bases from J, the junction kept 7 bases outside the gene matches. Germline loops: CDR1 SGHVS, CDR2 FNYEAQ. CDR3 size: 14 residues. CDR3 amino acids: CASSRGGAGETQYF. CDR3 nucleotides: TGTGCCAGCAGCCGGGGGGGAGCCGGGGAGACCCAGTACTTC.

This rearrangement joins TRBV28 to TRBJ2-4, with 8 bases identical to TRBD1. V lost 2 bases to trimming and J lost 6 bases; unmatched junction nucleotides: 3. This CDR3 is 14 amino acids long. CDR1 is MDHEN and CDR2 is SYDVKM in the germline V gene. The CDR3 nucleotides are TGTGCCAGCAGTTTACCAGGACAGGGAAACATTCAGTACTTC. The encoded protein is CASSLPGQGNIQYF. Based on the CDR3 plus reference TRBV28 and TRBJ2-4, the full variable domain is DVKVTQSSRYLVKRTGEKVFLECVQDMDHENMFWYRQDPGLGLRLIYFSYDVKMKEKGDIPEGYSVSREKKERFSLILESASTNQTSMYLCASSLPGQGNIQYFGAGTRLSVL.

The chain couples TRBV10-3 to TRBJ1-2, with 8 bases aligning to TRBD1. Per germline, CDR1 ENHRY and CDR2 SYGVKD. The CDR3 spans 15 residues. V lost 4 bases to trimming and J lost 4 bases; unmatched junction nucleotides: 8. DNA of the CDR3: TGTGCCATCAGTGCCGGACAGGGCGAAGGCTATGGCTACACCTTC. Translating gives CAISAGQGEGYGYTF.

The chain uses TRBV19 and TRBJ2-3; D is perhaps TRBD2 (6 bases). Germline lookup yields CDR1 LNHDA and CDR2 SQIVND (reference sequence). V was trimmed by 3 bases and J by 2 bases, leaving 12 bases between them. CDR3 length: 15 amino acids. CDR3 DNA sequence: TGTGCCAGTAGTATCAGTCTAGCGCCCACAGATACGCAGTATTTT. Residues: CASSISLAPTDTQYF.

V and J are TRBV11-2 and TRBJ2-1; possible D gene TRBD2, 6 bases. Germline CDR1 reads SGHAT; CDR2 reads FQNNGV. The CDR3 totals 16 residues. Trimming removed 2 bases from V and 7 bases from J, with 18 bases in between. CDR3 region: CASSLKERARANEQFF. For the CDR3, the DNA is TGTGCCAGCAGCTTAAAGGAGCGGGCGAGGGCAAATGAGCAGTTCTTC.

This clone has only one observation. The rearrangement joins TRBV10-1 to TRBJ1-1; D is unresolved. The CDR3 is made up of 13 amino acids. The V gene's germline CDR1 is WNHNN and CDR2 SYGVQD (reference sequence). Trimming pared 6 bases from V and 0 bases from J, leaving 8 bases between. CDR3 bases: TGCGCCAGCAGGTTGGAGGTGAACACTGAAGCTTTCTTT. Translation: CASRLEVNTEAFF.

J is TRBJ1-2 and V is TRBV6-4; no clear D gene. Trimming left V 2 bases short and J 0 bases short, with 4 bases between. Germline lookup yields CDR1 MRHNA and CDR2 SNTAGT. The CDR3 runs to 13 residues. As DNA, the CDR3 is TGTGCCAGCAGTGACGGAGCTAACTATGGCTACACCTTC. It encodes CASSDGANYGYTF.

Written as DNA, the CDR3 is TGTGCCAGCAGTTACAGGGGGCCAACTAATGAAAAACTGTTTTTT. Translated, it gives CASSYRGPTNEKLFF. The chain carries TRBV6-6 and TRBJ1-4; 7 bases fit TRBD1. Unmatched junction bases numbered 0, after V lost 2 bases and J lost 0 bases. There are 15 residues in the CDR3. Per germline, CDR1 MNHNY and CDR2 SVGAGI (reference sequence).

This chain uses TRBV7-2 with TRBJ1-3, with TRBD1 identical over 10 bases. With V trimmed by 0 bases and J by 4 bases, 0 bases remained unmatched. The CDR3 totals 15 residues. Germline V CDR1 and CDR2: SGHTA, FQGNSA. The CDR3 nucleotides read TGTGCCAGCAGCTTAGCGGGACAGGGGGGAAACACCATATATTTT. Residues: CASSLAGQGGNTIYF.

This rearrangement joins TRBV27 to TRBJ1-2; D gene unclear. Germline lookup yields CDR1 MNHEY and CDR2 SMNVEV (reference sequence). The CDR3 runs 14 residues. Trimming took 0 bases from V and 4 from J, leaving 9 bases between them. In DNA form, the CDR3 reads TGTGCCAGCAGTTTATCCAAACAAGTCTATGGCTACACCTTC. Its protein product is CASSLSKQVYGYTF.

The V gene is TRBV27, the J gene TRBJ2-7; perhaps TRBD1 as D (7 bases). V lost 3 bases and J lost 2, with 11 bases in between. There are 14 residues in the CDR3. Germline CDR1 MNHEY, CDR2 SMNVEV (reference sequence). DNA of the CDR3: TGTGCCAGCAGTTTTCAGGGGGGCCCCTACGAGCAGTACTTC. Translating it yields CASSFQGGPYEQYF.

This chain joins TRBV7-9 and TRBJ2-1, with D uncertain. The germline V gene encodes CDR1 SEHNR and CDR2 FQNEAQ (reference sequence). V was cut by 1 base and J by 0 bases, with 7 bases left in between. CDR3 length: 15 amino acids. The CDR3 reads CASSLVSGSYNEQFF. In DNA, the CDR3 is TGTGCCAGCAGCTTAGTCTCCGGCTCCTACAATGAGCAGTTCTTC.